The clone carrying this T cell receptor (beta chain) came up many times. These data belong to a study of breast tumors, draining lymph nodes, adjacent tissues. Breast cancer patients provided tissue from their axillary draining lymph nodes. Germline lookup yields CDR1 ENHRY and CDR2 SYGVKD. The CDR3 is made up of 16 amino acids. V lost 4 bases, J lost 3 bases, and 9 bases stayed unmatched. TCRdb independently ran MiXCR on the multiplex PCR reads; one entry per CDR3 protein. The sample carries 100,000 to 150,000 distinct CDR3 sequences, around 22% recorded once. Material: axillary lymph node tissue. This sequence was found in a female donor with breast cancer. Some clones in this sample may be carry-over from other donors' samples. The chain is built from TRBV10-3 and TRBJ2-1; 7 bases are shared with TRBD1. The CDR3 DNA sequence: TGTGCCATCAGTGGAGAGGGGGCCCGGATCTACAATGAGCAGTTCTTC. Amino acids: CAISGEGARIYNEQFF.